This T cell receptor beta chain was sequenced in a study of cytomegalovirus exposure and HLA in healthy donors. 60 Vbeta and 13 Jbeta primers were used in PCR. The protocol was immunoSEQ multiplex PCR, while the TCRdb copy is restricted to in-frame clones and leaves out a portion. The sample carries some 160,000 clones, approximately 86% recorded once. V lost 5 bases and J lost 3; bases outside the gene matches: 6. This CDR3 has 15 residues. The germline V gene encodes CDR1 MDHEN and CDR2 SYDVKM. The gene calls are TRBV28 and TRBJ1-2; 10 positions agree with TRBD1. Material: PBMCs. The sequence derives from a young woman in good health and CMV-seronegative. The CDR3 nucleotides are TGTGCCAGCAGTATTGGACAGGGGGTGGACTATGGCTACACCTTC. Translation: CASSIGQGVDYGYTF.